These 3 T cell receptor beta chains share one sample of origin, sequenced in a study of spatial heterogeneity in lung cancer. The time point here: sample taken at primary tumor resection. Sequencing of whole RNA from tumor, nontumor lung or frozen PBMC involved no sorting. TCRdb re-analysed the 5' RACE reads in MiXCR, keeping a single row per CDR3 protein. The table has about 85,000 distinct CDR3 sequences, 15% to 20% seen once. Here the sequenced sample was PBMCs, taken at surgery. All receptors come from a male donor with early-stage non-small cell lung cancer.

This clonotype was observed a few times. V gene TRBV20-1 combines with J gene TRBJ1-6; 7 bases match TRBD1. Germline-derived CDR1 and CDR2 are DFQATT and SNEGSKA (reference sequence). This CDR3 has 12 amino acids. Trimming cost V 6 bases and J 6 bases; bases outside gene matches: 2. The CDR3 reads CSARQGNSPLHF. For the CDR3, the DNA is TGCAGTGCAAGACAGGGTAATTCACCCCTCCACTTT.

The V gene is TRBV11-3, the J gene TRBJ2-7; D may correspond to TRBD1 or TRBD2 (5 bases each). From germline, CDR1 is SGHNT and CDR2 YENEEA. The V end lost 7 bases, the J end lost 7 bases, and 14 bases lay between the germline ends. This CDR3 has 12 amino acids. The CDR3 loop reads CASTSTWGEQYF. In nucleotides, the CDR3 is TGTGCCAGCACCTCGACATGGGGGGAGCAGTACTTC.

The chain links TRBV5-1 to TRBJ2-1; D gene uncertain. CDR3 size: 12 residues. Germline CDR1 and CDR2: SGHRS and YFSETQ. V was trimmed by 0 bases and J by 6 bases, leaving 4 bases between them. The CDR3 region has the DNA TGCGCCAGCAGCTTGGCCATCAATGAGCAGTTCTTC. Protein: CASSLAINEQFF.